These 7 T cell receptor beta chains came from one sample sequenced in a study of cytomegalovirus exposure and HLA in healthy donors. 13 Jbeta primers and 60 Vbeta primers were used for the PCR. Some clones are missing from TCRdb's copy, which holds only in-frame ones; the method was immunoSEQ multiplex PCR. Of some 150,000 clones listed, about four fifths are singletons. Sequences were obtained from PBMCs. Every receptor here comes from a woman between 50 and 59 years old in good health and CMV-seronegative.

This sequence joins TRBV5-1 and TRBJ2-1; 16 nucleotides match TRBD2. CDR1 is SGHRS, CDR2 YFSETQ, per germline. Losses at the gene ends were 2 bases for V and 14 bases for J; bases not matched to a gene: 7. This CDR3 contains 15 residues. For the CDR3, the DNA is TGCGCCAGCAGCTTCGGGACTAGCGGGAGGGTGGTAAAGTTCTTC. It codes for CASSFGTSGRVVKFF.

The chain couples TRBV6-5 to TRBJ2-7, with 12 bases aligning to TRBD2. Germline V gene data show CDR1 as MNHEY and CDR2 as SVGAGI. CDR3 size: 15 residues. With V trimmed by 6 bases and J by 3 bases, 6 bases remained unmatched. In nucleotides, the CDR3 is TGTGCCAGCAGACCTAGCGGGGGGGCTATCTACGAGCAGTACTTC. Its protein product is CASRPSGGAIYEQYF.

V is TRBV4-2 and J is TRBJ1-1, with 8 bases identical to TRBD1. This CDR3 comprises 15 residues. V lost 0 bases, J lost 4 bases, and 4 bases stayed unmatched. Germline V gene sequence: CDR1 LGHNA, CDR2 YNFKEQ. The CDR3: CASSQDKTGGTEAFF. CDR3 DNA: TGTGCCAGCAGCCAAGATAAAACAGGGGGCACTGAAGCTTTCTTT.

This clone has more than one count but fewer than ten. The CDR3 loop reads CASSAGSRETQYF. DNA for the CDR3: TGTGCCAGCAGCGCGGGAAGTCGAGAGACCCAGTACTTC. This chain connects TRBV11-1 to TRBJ2-5, with D possibly TRBD2 on 6 matching bases. The CDR3 has 13 amino acids. CDR1 and CDR2 (germline): SGHAT, FQDESV (reference sequence). Trimming took 5 bases from V and 4 from J, leaving 11 bases between them.

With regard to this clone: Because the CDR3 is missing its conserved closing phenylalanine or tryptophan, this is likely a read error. This chain's CDR3 is CASSLDGEGIYEQYL. CDR3 DNA sequence: TGTGCCAGCAGCTTAGACGGGGAGGGGATCTACGAGCAGTACCTC. This chain links TRBV11-2 with TRBJ2-7; TRBD2 agrees at 7 bases. Germline V gene lookup returns CDR1 SGHAT and CDR2 FQNNGV. This CDR3 contains 15 residues. V shed 0 bases, J shed 3 bases, and the junction held 5 bases outside the gene matches.

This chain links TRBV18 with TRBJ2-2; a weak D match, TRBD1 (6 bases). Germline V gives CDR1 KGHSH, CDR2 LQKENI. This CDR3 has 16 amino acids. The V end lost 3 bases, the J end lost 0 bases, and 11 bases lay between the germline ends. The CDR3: CASSPWTASNTGELFF. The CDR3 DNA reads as TGTGCCAGCTCACCTTGGACAGCTTCGAACACCGGGGAGCTGTTTTTT. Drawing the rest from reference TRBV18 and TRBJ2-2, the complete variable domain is NAGVMQNPRHLVRRRGQEARLRCSPMKGHSHVYWYRQLPEEGLKFMVYLQKENIIDESGMPKERFSAEFPKEGPSILRIQQVVRGDSAAYFCASSPWTASNTGELFFGEGSRLTVL.

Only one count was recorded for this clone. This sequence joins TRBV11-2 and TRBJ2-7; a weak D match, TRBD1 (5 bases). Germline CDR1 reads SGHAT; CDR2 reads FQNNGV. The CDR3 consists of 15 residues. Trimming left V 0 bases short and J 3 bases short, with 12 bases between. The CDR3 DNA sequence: TGTGCCAGCAGCTTAGAGACGACAGTTTACTACGAGCAGTACTTC. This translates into CASSLETTVYYEQYF.